The T cell receptor (beta chain) under discussion was sequenced for a study of tumor and adjacent non-tumor tissue in lung cancer. For the study at large: The patients, some ten men and 4 or 5 women, were roughly 30 to 80 with stage I to III disease.

V was trimmed by 6 bases and J by 2 bases, leaving 17 bases between them. The germline V gene encodes CDR1 MNHEY and CDR2 SVGAGI. The CDR3 sequence is 15 residues long. The library came from three nested PCR rounds adapted from ARM-PCR protocols. TCRdb processed the multiplex PCR reads anew with MiXCR; each CDR3 protein has one entry. Counted here are 90,000 to 100,000 distinct CDR3 sequences, less than 85% occurring once; the ten biggest clones make up 30%. RNA was extracted from bulk tissue without any cell sorting. More than 3 cm separated this lung sample from the edge of the tumor. This clonotype came up once. Its specificity is unknown. The conserved final phenylalanine or tryptophan is absent from the CDR3, which likely points to a read error. Notes on the study in general: Shorter survival was associated with higher TCR diversity in tumors. TCR diversity was significantly greater in tumor than normal lung tissue.

The sample was distant non-tumor lung tissue. The origin of this receptor is a man aged 55-75 years with small cell lung cancer. The chain is built from TRBV6-5 and TRBJ2-7; D is unresolved. DNA of the CDR3: TGTGCCAGCAGACCCCCAAGGGCGAGAGCCTACGAGCAGTACATC. It yields the protein CASRPPRARAYEQYI.